This record concerns one TCR beta chain sequence. These data belong to a study of CD8 T cells in Susac syndrome. The RNA, about 0.5 to 1 ug, was put through reverse transcription using random hexamers. Each CDR3 protein is one row after TCRdb ran MiXCR on the immunoSEQ multiplex PCR reads. The data hold about 200,000 distinct CDR3 sequences, with nearly 95% observed a single time. CD8+ and CD4+ T cells were negatively isolated; TEMRA cells were FACS-enriched. Trimming shortened V by 2 bases and J by 6 bases, and 10 bases separated the two germline ends. The CDR3 contains 13 residues. Sequencing was performed on CD4+ T cells from PBMCs. V and J are TRBV12-3 or TRBV12-4 and TRBJ1-2, with unresolved D. The receptor was isolated from a human donor with multiple sclerosis. The CDR3 loop is CASSLQENDGYTF. CDR3 coding DNA: TGTGCCAGCAGTTTACAGGAGAACGATGGCTACACCTTC.